The 27 T cell receptor beta chains reported below all come from one sample, sequenced in a study of shared clonotypes between healthy human individuals. The repertoire was sequenced with immunoSEQ multiplex PCR; TCRdb's copy has only in-frame clones and lacks some. This table holds approximately 2.4 million clones, almost 96% found once. The source material was naive CD4+ T cells sorted from blood. Subset: CD45RA+ positively selected. The receptor set was obtained from a man younger than 35 in good health.

In its sample, this clone was seen a few times. This chain joins TRBV11-2 and TRBJ1-6, with D uncertain. Trimming shortened V by 1 base and J by 8 bases, and 6 bases separated the two germline ends. The CDR3 sequence is 13 residues long. CDR1 is SGHAT and CDR2 is FQNNGV in the germline V gene. The CDR3 is CASSLVGDSPLHF. The CDR3 DNA sequence: TGTGCCAGCAGCTTAGTTGGTGATTCACCCCTCCACTTT.

The genes are TRBV9 and TRBJ2-7; 11 bases are shared with TRBD1. J was trimmed by 3 bases and V by 5 bases; bases with no gene match: 7. The length of the CDR3 is 15 residues. Germline values: CDR1 SGDLS, CDR2 YYNGEE. Written as DNA, the CDR3 is TGTGCCAGCAGTTACCGGGACAGGGGGTTCTACGAGCAGTACTTC. It specifies CASSYRDRGFYEQYF.

This chain links TRBV4-3 with TRBJ1-1, with TRBD1 matching 7 bases. Germline CDR1 is LGHNA and CDR2 is YSLEER. The junction had 4 bases not matched to a gene; V was cut back by 0 bases and J by 0 bases. CDR3 length: 16 residues. CDR3 coding DNA: TGCGCCAGCAGCCAAGATGCGACAGGGATGAACACTGAAGCTTTCTTT. Its protein is CASSQDATGMNTEAFF.

The genes are TRBV7-2 and TRBJ2-3; 9 bases line up with TRBD2. The CDR3 totals 17 residues. CDR1 and CDR2 from the germline V gene are SGHTA and FQGNSA. The trim removed 3 bases at V and 0 bases at J, leaving 7 bases unmatched. The CDR3 DNA reads TGTGCCAGCAGCTTGGGGCCGGGACTAGCTAGCACAGATACGCAGTATTTT. This translates into CASSLGPGLASTDTQYF.

This clone was found once. The V call is TRBV7-2, the J call TRBJ2-3; perhaps TRBD1 as D (5 bases). Trimming removed 3 bases from V and 3 bases from J, with 13 bases in between. The CDR3 runs to 15 residues. Germline-derived CDR1 and CDR2 are SGHTA and FQGNSA. The CDR3 loop is CASSFQQAWTDTQYF. Here the CDR3 DNA reads TGTGCCAGCAGCTTTCAACAGGCGTGGACAGATACGCAGTATTTT.

This clone was detected only once. CDR3 region: CAISERAFTDTQYF. The CDR3 DNA reads TGTGCCATCAGTGAGAGGGCTTTCACAGATACGCAGTATTTT. This chain connects TRBV10-3 to TRBJ2-3; D gene uncertain. This CDR3 has 14 amino acids. V lost 2 bases, J lost 2 bases, and 8 bases lay in between. Germline V lookup: CDR1 ENHRY, CDR2 SYGVKD.

J is TRBJ1-3 and V is TRBV28, with D hard to call. V lost 3 bases and J 0 bases, leaving 12 bases between the germline ends. Looked up from germline, CDR1 is MDHEN and CDR2 is SYDVKM. The length of the CDR3 is 16 residues. The DNA for the CDR3 is TGTGCCAGCAGTTTCCGAGGACTCCCCTCTGGAAACACCATATATTTT. This translates into CASSFRGLPSGNTIYF.

A remark on this clone: This same CDR3 is encoded by further DNA sequences in the sample. The V and J genes are TRBV5-1 and TRBJ1-2; D is undetermined. From germline, CDR1 is SGHRS and CDR2 YFSETQ. Deletions cut 3 bases from V and 1 base from J, with 7 bases between. The CDR3 runs 13 residues. CDR3 region: CASSSEGNYGYTF. CDR3 DNA: TGCGCCAGCAGCTCGGAGGGTAACTATGGCTACACCTTC.

To note about this clone: This CDR3 is also generated by other DNA sequences in the sample. This chain joins TRBV7-9 and TRBJ1-4; D gene ambiguous. This CDR3 comprises 12 residues. The germline gives CDR1 SEHNR, CDR2 FQNEAQ (reference sequence). The germline V and J ends were trimmed by 0 bases and 7 bases, with 3 bases remaining between them. CDR3 protein: CASSLASEKLFF. CDR3 nucleotides: TGTGCCAGCAGCTTAGCTAGTGAAAAACTGTTTTTT. The whole variable domain, remainder taken from reference TRBV7-9 and TRBJ1-4, is DTGVSQNPRHKITKRGQNVTFRCDPISEHNRLYWYRQTLGQGPEFLTYFQNEAQLEKSRLLSDRFSAERPKGSFSTLEIQRTEQGDSAMYLCASSLASEKLFFGSGTQLSVL.

The chain employs TRBV6-5 and TRBJ1-3; the D is unclear. Germline values: CDR1 MNHEY, CDR2 SVGAGI. With 5 bases removed from V and 2 bases from J, the gap between germline ends came to 10 bases. This CDR3 region has 14 residues. CDR3 DNA: TGTGCCAGCAGTCCCGGAAACCCTGGAAACACCATATATTTT. Its translation is CASSPGNPGNTIYF.

Concerning this clone itself: This specimen includes other DNA sequences encoding the same CDR3. V gene TRBV29-1 combines with J gene TRBJ1-1, with D hard to call. Germline loops: CDR1 SQVTM, CDR2 ANQGSEA. The V and J ends lost 2 bases and 0 bases respectively, with 7 bases between them. The CDR3 is 13 amino acids. The CDR3 loop reads CSVEPRMNTEAFF. Written as DNA, the CDR3 is TGCAGCGTTGAACCGCGCATGAACACTGAAGCTTTCTTT.

Remarks on this clone: The same CDR3 can be traced to other DNA sequences in this sample. This chain connects TRBV5-1 to TRBJ1-2; D unresolved. This CDR3 is built from 13 residues. With 3 bases removed from V and 2 bases from J, the gap between germline ends came to 8 bases. Looked up from germline, CDR1 is SGHRS and CDR2 is YFSETQ. The CDR3 reads CASSSDNNYGYTF. The CDR3 region has the DNA TGCGCCAGCAGCTCCGACAACAACTATGGCTACACCTTC.

This chain joins TRBV6-5 and TRBJ2-7; a weak D match, TRBD2 (5 bases). Trimming cost V 5 bases and J 9 bases, with 20 bases left between them. Germline CDR1 MNHEY, CDR2 SVGAGI. The CDR3 length is 14 residues. The CDR3 coding sequence is TGTGCCAGCAGTACGAAGGGCAGAAGACTACTGCAGTACTTC. This sequence encodes CASSTKGRRLLQYF.

This CDR3 is CAIRTAINTGELFF. The CDR3 bases are TGTGCCATCAGGACAGCTATAAACACCGGGGAGCTGTTTTTT. The chain couples TRBV10-3 to TRBJ2-2; D is perhaps TRBD1 (5 bases). Germline V CDR1 and CDR2: ENHRY, SYGVKD. The CDR3 has 14 residues. V gave up 6 bases and J gave up 2 bases, with 10 bases separating them.

This chain links TRBV27 with TRBJ2-7; 8 bases are a match to TRBD1. V shed 6 bases and J 5 bases; nucleotides not matched to a gene: 6. CDR3 size: 13 residues. In germline, CDR1 is MNHEY, CDR2 SMNVEV (reference sequence). CDR3 bases: TGTGCCAGCAGCAGGACAGGGCAGCACGAGCAGTACTTC. It encodes CASSRTGQHEQYF.

V gene TRBV27 combines with J gene TRBJ1-4; 7 bases are shared with TRBD1. Trimming cost V 3 bases and J 6 bases; bases outside gene matches: 7. CDR3 size: 15 residues. Germline CDR1 MNHEY, CDR2 SMNVEV (reference sequence). Here the CDR3 reads CASSFTGAGDEKLFF. DNA for the CDR3: TGTGCCAGCAGTTTCACAGGGGCCGGGGATGAAAAACTGTTTTTT.

This chain links TRBV7-9 with TRBJ1-2, with 8 bases aligning to TRBD1. The CDR3 length is 13 residues. In germline, CDR1 is SEHNR, CDR2 FQNEAQ (reference sequence). The V segment lost 4 bases and the J segment 7 bases; nucleotides outside the gene matches: 5. This CDR3 is CASSSDRAAGYTF. The CDR3 DNA is TGTGCCAGCAGCTCGGACAGGGCGGCTGGCTACACCTTC.

The chain recombines TRBV1 with TRBJ2-7; the table's D call of TRBD1 was not tested on the DNA. TRBV1 is labeled a pseudogene. The CDR3 has 16 amino acids. CDR3 bases: TGCACCAGCAGCCCACAGCGGACAGGGCAGGCCTACGAGCAGTACTTC. The encoded protein is CTSSPQRTGQAYEQYF.

V gene TRBV5-1 combines with J gene TRBJ2-3, with 8 nucleotides matching TRBD2. The CDR3 has 15 amino acids. The V and J ends lost 7 bases and 2 bases, in that order; junction bases with no gene match: 9. Germline V CDR1 and CDR2: SGHRS, YFSETQ. CDR3 in amino acids: CASGSGTRDTDTQYF. CDR3 DNA sequence: TGCGCCAGCGGATCCGGGACTAGAGACACAGATACGCAGTATTTT.

This clone was found a few times. J is TRBJ2-2 and V is TRBV2; no reliable D call. This CDR3 contains 13 residues. V was pared by 6 bases and J by 7 bases, with 12 bases between. Looked up from germline, CDR1 is SNHLY and CDR2 is FYNNEI. Here the CDR3 reads CASSQVYSGELFF. The CDR3, as DNA: TGTGCCAGCAGCCAAGTTTACAGCGGGGAGCTGTTTTTT.

The J gene is TRBJ2-7, the V gene TRBV18; no clear D gene. Trimming left V 5 bases short and J 3 bases short, with 11 bases between. The length of the CDR3 is 13 residues. Germline V gene data show CDR1 as KGHSH and CDR2 as LQKENI. The CDR3 sequence is CASSATSVYEQYF. CDR3 nucleotide sequence: TGTGCCAGCTCAGCGACATCAGTCTACGAGCAGTACTTC.

The chain uses TRBV5-1 and TRBJ2-2, with 9 bases that match TRBD2. Germline assignment: CDR1 SGHRS and CDR2 YFSETQ. This CDR3 is built from 16 residues. The ends lost 4 bases at V and 5 bases at J; junction bases unmatched: 9. The CDR3 nucleotides read TGCGCCAGCAGCCTCACGAGCGGGAGGCTGACCGGGGAGCTGTTTTTT. Its translation is CASSLTSGRLTGELFF.

Worth noting for this clone: The identical CDR3 is also encoded by other nucleotide sequences in the sample. The chain uses TRBV9 and TRBJ2-7; D call uncertain. The CDR3 consists of 12 residues. Trimming pared 3 bases from V and 4 bases from J, leaving 8 bases between. Germline V lookup: CDR1 SGDLS, CDR2 YYNGEE. The DNA for the CDR3 is TGTGCCAGCAGCGCGACTGGTTACGAGCAGTACTTC. It yields the protein CASSATGYEQYF.

The chain links TRBV28 to TRBJ1-1; D gene unclear. Germline-derived CDR1 and CDR2 are MDHEN and SYDVKM. This CDR3 has 13 residues. V lost 7 bases, J lost 1 base, and 10 bases lay in between. The CDR3 DNA follows: TGTGCCAGCACAGACGGTACGAACACTGAAGCTTTCTTT. This encodes CASTDGTNTEAFF. The whole variable domain, remainder taken from reference TRBV28 and TRBJ1-1, is DVKVTQSSRYLVKRTGEKVFLECVQDMDHENMFWYRQDPGLGLRLIYFSYDVKMKEKGDIPEGYSVSREKKERFSLILESASTNQTSMYLCASTDGTNTEAFFGQGTRLTVV.

The chain has TRBV6-1 and TRBJ2-5, with TRBD2 identical over 10 bases. Germline lookup yields CDR1 MNHNS and CDR2 SASEGT. This CDR3 is built from 14 residues. J lost 5 bases, V lost 6 bases, and 6 bases had no gene match. DNA of the CDR3: TGTGCCAGCAGCCCCGGGACTAGCGCTGAGACCCAGTACTTC. It specifies CASSPGTSAETQYF.

To note about this clone: One junction end does not reproduce the germline sequence, and a read error may be involved. V and J are TRBV5-1 and TRBJ1-6; TRBD1 matches at 7 bases. The CDR3 is 13 residues long. Germline V CDR1 and CDR2: SGHRS, YFSETQ. CDR3 in amino acids: CASSFDRVSTLHF. The CDR3 bases are TGCGCCAGCAGCTTCGACAGGGTTTCAACCCTCCACTTT.

This clone was observed a single time. The chain combines TRBV30 with TRBJ1-2, with D hard to call. Deletions cut 2 bases from V and 5 bases from J, with 12 bases between. This CDR3 comprises 13 residues. Germline V lookup: CDR1 GTSNPN, CDR2 SVGIG (reference sequence). The CDR3 sequence is CAWSPDQTYGYTF. CDR3 bases: TGTGCCTGGAGTCCCGATCAGACTTATGGCTACACCTTC.